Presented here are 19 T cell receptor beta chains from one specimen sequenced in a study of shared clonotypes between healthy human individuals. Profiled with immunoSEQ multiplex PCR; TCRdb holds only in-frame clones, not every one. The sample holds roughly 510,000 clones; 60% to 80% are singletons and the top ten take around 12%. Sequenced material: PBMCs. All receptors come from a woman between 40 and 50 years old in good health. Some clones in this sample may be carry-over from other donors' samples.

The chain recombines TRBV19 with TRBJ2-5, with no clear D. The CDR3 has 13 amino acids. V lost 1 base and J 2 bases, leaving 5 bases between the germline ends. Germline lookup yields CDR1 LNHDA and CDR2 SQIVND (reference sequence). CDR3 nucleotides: TGTGCCAGTAGTATAGGGCTACAAGAGACCCAGTACTTC. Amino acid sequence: CASSIGLQETQYF.

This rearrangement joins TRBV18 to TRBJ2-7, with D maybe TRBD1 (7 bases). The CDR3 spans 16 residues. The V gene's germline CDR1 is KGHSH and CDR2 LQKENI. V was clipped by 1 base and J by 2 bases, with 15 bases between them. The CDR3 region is CASSPQGPRGAYEQYF. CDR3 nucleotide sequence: TGTGCCAGCTCACCACAGGGGCCCAGGGGGGCCTACGAGCAGTACTTC.

This CDR3 reads CASSLGLVAGELFF. In DNA, the CDR3 is TGTGCCAGCAGCTTAGGACTAGTCGCCGGGGAGCTGTTTTTT. This chain joins TRBV7-2 and TRBJ2-2; TRBD2 might be the D (6 bases). Germline CDR1 is SGHTA and CDR2 is FQGNSA. The CDR3 is 14 residues long. V was trimmed by 1 base and J by 6 bases, leaving 9 bases between them.

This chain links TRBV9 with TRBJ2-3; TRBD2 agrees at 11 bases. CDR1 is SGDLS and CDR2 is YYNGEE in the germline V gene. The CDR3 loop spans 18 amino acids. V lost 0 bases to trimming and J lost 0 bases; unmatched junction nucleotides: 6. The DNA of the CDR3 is TGTGCCAGCAGCGTAGAGCCTAGCGGGGGGTCTAGCACAGATACGCAGTATTTT. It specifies CASSVEPSGGSSTDTQYF.

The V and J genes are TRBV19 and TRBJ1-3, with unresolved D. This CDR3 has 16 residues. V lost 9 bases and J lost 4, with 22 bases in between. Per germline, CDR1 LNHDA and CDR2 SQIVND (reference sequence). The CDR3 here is CASTILPGSKGNTIYF. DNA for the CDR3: TGTGCCAGCACCATCCTACCGGGATCCAAAGGAAACACCATATATTTT.

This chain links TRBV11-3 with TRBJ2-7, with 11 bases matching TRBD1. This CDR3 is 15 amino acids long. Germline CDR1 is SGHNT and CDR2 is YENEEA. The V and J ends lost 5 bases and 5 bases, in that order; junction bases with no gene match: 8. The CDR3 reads CASSARTGGFDEQYF. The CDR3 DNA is TGTGCCAGCAGCGCTAGGACAGGGGGCTTCGACGAGCAGTACTTC. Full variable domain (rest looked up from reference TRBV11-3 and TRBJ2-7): EAGVVQSPRYKIIEKKQPVAFWCNPISGHNTLYWYLQNLGQGPELLIRYENEEAVDDSQLPKDRFSAERLKGVDSTLKIQPAELGDSAVYLCASSARTGGFDEQYFGPGTRLTVT.

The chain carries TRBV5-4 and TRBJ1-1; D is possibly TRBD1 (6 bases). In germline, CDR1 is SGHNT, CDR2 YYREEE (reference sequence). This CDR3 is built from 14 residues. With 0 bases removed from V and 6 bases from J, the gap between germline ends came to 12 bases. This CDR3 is CASSLGGPSAEAFF. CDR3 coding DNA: TGTGCCAGCAGCTTGGGGGGGCCGAGTGCTGAAGCTTTCTTT.

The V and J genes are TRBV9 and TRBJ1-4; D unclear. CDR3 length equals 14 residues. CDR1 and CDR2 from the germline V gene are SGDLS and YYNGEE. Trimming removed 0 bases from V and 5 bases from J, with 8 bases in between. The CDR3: CASSVGDLNEKLFF. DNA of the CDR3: TGTGCCAGCAGCGTAGGTGACCTCAATGAAAAACTGTTTTTT.

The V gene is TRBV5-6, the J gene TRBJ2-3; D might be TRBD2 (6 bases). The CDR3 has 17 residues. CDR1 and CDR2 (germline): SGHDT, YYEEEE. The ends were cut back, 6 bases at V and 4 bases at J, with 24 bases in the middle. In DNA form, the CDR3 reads TGTGCCAGCAAGGAAGGAGGGCCTTCGGACGTAGCAGATACGCAGTATTTT. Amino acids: CASKEGGPSDVADTQYF.

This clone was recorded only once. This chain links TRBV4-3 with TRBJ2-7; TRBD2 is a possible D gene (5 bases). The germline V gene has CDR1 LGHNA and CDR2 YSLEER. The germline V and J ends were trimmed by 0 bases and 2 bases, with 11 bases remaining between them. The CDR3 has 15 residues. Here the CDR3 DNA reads TGCGCCAGCAGCCAAGAATTGGGAGAAACCTACGAGCAGTACTTC. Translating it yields CASSQELGETYEQYF.

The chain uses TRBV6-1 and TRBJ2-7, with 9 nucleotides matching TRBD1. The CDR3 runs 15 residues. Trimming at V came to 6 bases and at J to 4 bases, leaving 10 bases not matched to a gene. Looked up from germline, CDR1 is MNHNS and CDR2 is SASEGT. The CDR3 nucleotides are TGTGCCAGCAGATCCGGGGGGACAGGGTCTTACGAGCAGTACTTC. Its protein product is CASRSGGTGSYEQYF.

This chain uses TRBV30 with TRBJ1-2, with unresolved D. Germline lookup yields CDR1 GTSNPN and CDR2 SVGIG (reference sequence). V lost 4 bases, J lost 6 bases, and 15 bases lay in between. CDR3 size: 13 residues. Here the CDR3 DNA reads TGTGCCTGGACAGGTGCCACACCCCATGGCTACACCTTC. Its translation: CAWTGATPHGYTF.

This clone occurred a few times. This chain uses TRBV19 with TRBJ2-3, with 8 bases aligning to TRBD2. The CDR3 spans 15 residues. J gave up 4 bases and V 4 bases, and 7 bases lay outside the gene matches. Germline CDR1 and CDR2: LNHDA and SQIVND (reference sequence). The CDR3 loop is CASSTLVGGADTQYF. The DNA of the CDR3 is TGTGCCAGTAGTACCCTTGTCGGGGGGGCAGATACGCAGTATTTT.

This chain's CDR3 is CASSKLAGGYNEQFF. The CDR3 nucleotides read TGTGCCAGCAGCAAACTAGCGGGAGGGTACAATGAGCAGTTCTTC. V usage is TRBV7-3 and J usage is TRBJ2-1, with 13 bases fitting TRBD2. CDR1 is SGHTA and CDR2 is FQGTGA in the germline V gene. The J segment lost 4 bases and the V segment lost 5 bases, leaving 2 bases of the junction unmatched. The CDR3 is 15 amino acids.

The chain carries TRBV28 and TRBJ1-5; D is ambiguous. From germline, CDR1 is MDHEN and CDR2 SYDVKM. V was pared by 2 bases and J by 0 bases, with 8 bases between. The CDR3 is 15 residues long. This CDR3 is CASSLGQYSNQPQHF. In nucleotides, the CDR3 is TGTGCCAGCAGTTTAGGGCAGTATAGCAATCAGCCCCAGCATTTT. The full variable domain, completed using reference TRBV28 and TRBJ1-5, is DVKVTQSSRYLVKRTGEKVFLECVQDMDHENMFWYRQDPGLGLRLIYFSYDVKMKEKGDIPEGYSVSREKKERFSLILESASTNQTSMYLCASSLGQYSNQPQHFGDGTRLSIL.

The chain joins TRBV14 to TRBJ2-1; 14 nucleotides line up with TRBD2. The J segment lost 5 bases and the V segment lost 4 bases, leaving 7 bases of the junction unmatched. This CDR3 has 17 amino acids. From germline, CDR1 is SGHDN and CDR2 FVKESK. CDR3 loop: CASSPTWGLAGDNEQFF. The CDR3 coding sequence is TGTGCCAGCAGCCCGACCTGGGGACTAGCGGGGGACAATGAGCAGTTCTTC.

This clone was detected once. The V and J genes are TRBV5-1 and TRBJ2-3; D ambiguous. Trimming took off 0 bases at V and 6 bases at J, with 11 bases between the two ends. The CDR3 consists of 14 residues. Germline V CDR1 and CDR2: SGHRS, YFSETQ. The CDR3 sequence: CASSLDQGRDTQYF. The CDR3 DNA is TGCGCCAGCAGCTTGGACCAAGGTCGGGATACGCAGTATTTT.

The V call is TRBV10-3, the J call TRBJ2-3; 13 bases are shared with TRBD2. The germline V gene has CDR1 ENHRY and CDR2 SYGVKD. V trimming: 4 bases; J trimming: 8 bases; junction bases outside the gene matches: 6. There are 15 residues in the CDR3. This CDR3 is CAISGNGLAGVTQYF. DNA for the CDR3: TGTGCCATCAGTGGCAACGGACTAGCGGGAGTTACGCAGTATTTT.

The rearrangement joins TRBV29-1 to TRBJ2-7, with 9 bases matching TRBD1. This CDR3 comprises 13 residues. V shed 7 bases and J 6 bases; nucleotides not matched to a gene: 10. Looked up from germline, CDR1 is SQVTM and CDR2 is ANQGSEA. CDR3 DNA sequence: TGCAGCGATGGGACAGGGCCAACGGGCGAGCAGTACTTC. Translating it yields CSDGTGPTGEQYF.